This TCR beta chain is from a study of T cells in Graves' hyperthyroidism and ophthalmopathy. Study-wide points: Most expanded thyroid clonotypes above 0.001 also appeared in blood. It was a median about seven months before onset that the model predicted ophthalmopathy.

The source material, RNA transcripts, was used to amplify TCR beta CDR3 regions. Primed by the HTBI set, a first-round RT-PCR was run on the TCR CDR3. One entry per CDR3 protein results from TCRdb running MiXCR on the multiplex PCR reads. The repertoire holds 400,000 to 600,000 distinct CDR3 sequences, with about 16% as singletons. This clonotype was found many times. The antigen remains unidentified. Patients were excluded for uncontrolled infection, other autoimmune disease, pregnancy or lactation. Germline trimming cut 7 bases from V and 3 bases from J; bases unmatched to any gene: 12. Germline CDR1 is MNHNS and CDR2 is SASEGT. The CDR3 loop spans 16 amino acids.

The sequence was collected from a woman in her twenties or thirties with Graves' ophthalmopathy. The chain recombines TRBV6-1 with TRBJ2-7, with 10 bases identical to TRBD1. Input material: blood. The chain's CDR3 is CASKDRGPLADYEQYF. CDR3 nucleotide sequence: TGTGCCAGCAAAGACAGGGGGCCACTAGCGGACTACGAGCAGTACTTC.